This T cell receptor (beta chain) originates from a study of cytomegalovirus exposure and HLA in healthy donors. As for the study in general: Roughly 180 million T cells yielded 120 million or so unique TCR beta sequences, as an earlier analysis found. In terms of ancestry, the Caucasian-associated cluster contained about 81% of the approximately 400 genotyped donors. General study results and limits: An analysis done earlier found most TCR beta V segments productive about 87% or about 30% of the time. TCR beta chains numbering 150 to 200 were designated cytomegalovirus-associated.

Primers included in the PCR were 60 Vbeta and 13 Jbeta primers. Method: immunoSEQ multiplex PCR; TCRdb's copy keeps in-frame clones and lacks some. The sample holds approximately 170,000 clones; 60% to 80% are singletons and the top ten take roughly 2.8%. About this clone: Its antigen is undetermined.

This CDR3 has 13 residues. Germline V gives CDR1 SGHVS, CDR2 FQNEAQ. The chain recombines TRBV7-8 with TRBJ2-5; a weak D match, TRBD1 (6 bases). The tail of the sequence fits TRBJ2-7 better, so the J call may be wrong. The sequenced material came from PBMCs. The clonotype was recovered from a woman aged 25 to 39 in good health and CMV-seropositive. In nucleotides, the CDR3 is TGTGCCAGCAGCTTCCGACAGGAACCCGAGCAGTACTTC. It translates to CASSFRQEPEQYF.